Reported below is one TCR beta chain. What it recognizes is unknown. These data are taken from a study of identical twins. With 1 base clipped from V and 0 bases from J, the junction kept 6 bases outside the gene matches. The germline gives CDR1 SGHTA, CDR2 FQGNSA. The CDR3 runs to 17 residues. It was template switching that added a universal primer site, and there were unique molecular identifiers on the cDNA. MiXCR, run by TCRdb on the 5' RACE reads, gives a single entry per CDR3 protein. The profile covers hundreds of thousands of distinct CDR3 sequences, with more than 20% appearing a single time and roughly 2.8% taken by the ten largest. The study's findings and limits: Beta out-of-frame sequences showed weaker excess sharing between twins.

The same data also contributed to another study, on T cells expressing NK-cell markers.

V gene TRBV7-2 combines with J gene TRBJ2-1; TRBD2 agrees at 7 bases. Material: CD4+ T cells sorted from blood. The receptor's source is a woman aged 18-30 years in good health. The CDR3 region is CASSLGVGGSSYNEQFF. CDR3 bases: TGTGCCAGCAGCTTAGGGGTTGGCGGGAGCTCCTACAATGAGCAGTTCTTC.